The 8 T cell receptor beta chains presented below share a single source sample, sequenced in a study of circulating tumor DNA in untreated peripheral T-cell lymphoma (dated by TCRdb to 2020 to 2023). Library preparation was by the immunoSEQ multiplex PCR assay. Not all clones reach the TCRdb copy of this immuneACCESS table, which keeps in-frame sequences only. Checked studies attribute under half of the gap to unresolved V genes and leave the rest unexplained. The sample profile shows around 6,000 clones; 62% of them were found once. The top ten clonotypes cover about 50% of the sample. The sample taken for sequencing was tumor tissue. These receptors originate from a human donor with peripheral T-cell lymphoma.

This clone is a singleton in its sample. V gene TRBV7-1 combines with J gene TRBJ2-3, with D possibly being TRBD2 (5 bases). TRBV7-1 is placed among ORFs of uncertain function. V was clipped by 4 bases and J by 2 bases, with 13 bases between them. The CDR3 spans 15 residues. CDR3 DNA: TGTGCCAGCAGCTTAAACGGGGAGATCACAGATACGCAGTATTTT. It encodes CASSLNGEITDTQYF.

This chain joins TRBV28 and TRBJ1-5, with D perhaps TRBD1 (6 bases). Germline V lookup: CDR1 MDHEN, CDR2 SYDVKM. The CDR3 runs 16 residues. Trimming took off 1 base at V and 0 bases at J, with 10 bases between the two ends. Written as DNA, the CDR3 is TGTGCCAGCAGTTTATTTGGGACACCTAGCAATCAGCCCCAGCATTTT. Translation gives CASSLFGTPSNQPQHF.

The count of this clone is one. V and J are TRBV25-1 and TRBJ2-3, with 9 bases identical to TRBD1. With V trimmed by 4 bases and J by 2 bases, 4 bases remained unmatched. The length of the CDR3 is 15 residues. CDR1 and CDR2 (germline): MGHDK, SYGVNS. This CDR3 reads CASSVTGGNTDTQYF. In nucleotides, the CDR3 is TGTGCCAGCAGTGTAACAGGGGGCAACACAGATACGCAGTATTTT.

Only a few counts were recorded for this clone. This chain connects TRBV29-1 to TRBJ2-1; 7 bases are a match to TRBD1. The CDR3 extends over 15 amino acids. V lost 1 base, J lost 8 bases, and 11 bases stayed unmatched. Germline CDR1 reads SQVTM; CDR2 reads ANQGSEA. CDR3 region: CSVEGRGNSVDEQFF. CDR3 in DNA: TGCAGCGTTGAAGGCAGGGGGAACTCGGTGGATGAGCAGTTCTTC.

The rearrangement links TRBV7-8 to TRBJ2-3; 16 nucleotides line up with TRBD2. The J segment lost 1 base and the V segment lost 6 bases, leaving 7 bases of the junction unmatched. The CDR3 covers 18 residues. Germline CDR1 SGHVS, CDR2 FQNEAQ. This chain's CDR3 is CASRGTSGGAQGTDTQYF. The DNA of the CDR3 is TGTGCCAGCAGGGGGACTAGCGGGGGGGCCCAGGGCACAGATACGCAGTATTTT. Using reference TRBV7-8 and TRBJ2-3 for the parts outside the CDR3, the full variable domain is GAGVSQSPRYKVAKRGQDVALRCDPISGHVSLFWYQQALGQGPEFLTYFQNEAQLDKSGLPSDRFFAERPEGSVSTLKIQRTQQEDSAVYLCASRGTSGGAQGTDTQYFGPGTRLTVL.

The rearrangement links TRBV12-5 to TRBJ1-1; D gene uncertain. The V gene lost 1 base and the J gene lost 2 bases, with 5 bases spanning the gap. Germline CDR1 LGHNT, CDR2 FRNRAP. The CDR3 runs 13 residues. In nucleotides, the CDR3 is TGTGCTAGTGGTTTGGGGGGTAACACTGAAGCTTTCTTT. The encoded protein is CASGLGGNTEAFF.

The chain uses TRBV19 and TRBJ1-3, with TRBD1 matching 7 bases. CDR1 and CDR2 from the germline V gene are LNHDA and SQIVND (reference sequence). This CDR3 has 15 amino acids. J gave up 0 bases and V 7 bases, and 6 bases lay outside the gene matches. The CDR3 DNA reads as TGTGCCAGTATGCGGAGGGACAGCTCTGGAAACACCATATATTTT. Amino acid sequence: CASMRRDSSGNTIYF.

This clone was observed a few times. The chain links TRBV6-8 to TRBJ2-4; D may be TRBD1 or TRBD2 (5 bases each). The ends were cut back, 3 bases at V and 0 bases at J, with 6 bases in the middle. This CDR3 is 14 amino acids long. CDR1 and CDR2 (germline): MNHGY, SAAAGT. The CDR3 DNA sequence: TGTGCCAGCAGTTATGGGGGAGCCAAAAACATTCAGTACTTC. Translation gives CASSYGGAKNIQYF.